The 16 T cell receptor beta chains in this list originate from one sample, sequenced in a study of early T cells in non-severe SARS-CoV-2 infection. In TCRdb, the 5' RACE reads were re-called with MiXCR into one record per CDR3 protein. The table shows approximately 69,000 distinct CDR3 sequences, with roughly an eighth occurring only once. Specimen: whole blood, collected at baseline. Receptors were obtained from an adult who was a healthcare worker with PCR-confirmed SARS-CoV-2 infection or an uninfected control (not recorded which).

Only a few counts were recorded for this clonotype. The gene calls are TRBV7-2 and TRBJ2-7; 7 nucleotides align to TRBD1. With 7 bases clipped from V and 0 bases from J, the junction kept 6 bases outside the gene matches. Germline-derived CDR1 and CDR2 are SGHTA and FQGNSA. The CDR3 has 14 amino acids. CDR3 in DNA: TGTGCCAGCAAAGGGGACAGTTCCTCCTACGAGCAGTACTTC. Translating it yields CASKGDSSSYEQYF.

This chain's CDR3 is CASSLLPSGGLYEQYF. CDR3 coding DNA: TGTGCCAGTAGTCTCCTCCCTAGCGGGGGTCTCTACGAGCAGTACTTC. This sequence joins TRBV19 and TRBJ2-7; 10 bases align to TRBD2. The CDR3 length is 16 residues. The V segment lost 5 bases and the J segment 3 bases; nucleotides outside the gene matches: 10. The germline CDR1 and CDR2 sequences are LNHDA and SQIVND (reference sequence).

This sequence joins TRBV28 and TRBJ1-1; D might be TRBD1 (5 bases). V dropped 3 bases and J dropped 5 bases, with 13 bases sitting between them. Germline-derived CDR1 and CDR2 are MDHEN and SYDVKM. This CDR3 has 14 amino acids. The CDR3 sequence is CASSFSQWGTEAFF. The CDR3 coding sequence is TGTGCCAGCAGTTTTTCCCAGTGGGGGACTGAAGCTTTCTTT.

Many counts were recorded for this clonotype. This sequence joins TRBV28 and TRBJ1-6; possibly TRBD1 for D (6 bases). This CDR3 spans 16 amino acids. Germline lookup yields CDR1 MDHEN and CDR2 SYDVKM. The V end was cut by 5 bases, the J end by 5 bases, with 16 bases between. Written as DNA, the CDR3 is TGTGCCAGCAGTAACCCTCCAGGGGCCAATAATTCACCCCTCCACTTT. It is translated as CASSNPPGANNSPLHF.

This clonotype showed up just a few times. The rearrangement joins TRBV7-8 to TRBJ2-1, with D possibly matching TRBD2 (6 bases). The V end lost 5 bases, the J end lost 4 bases, and 18 bases lay between the germline ends. In germline, CDR1 is SGHVS, CDR2 FQNEAQ. This CDR3 is built from 16 residues. CDR3 sequence reads: CASSKPRDSLYNEQFF. The CDR3 bases are TGTGCCAGCAGCAAACCCCGGGACTCGCTATACAATGAGCAGTTCTTC.

This clonotype showed up just a few times. This chain joins TRBV12-2 and TRBJ2-3. TRBV12-2 is assigned pseudogene status. This CDR3 comprises 14 residues. The DNA of the CDR3 is TGTGCAAGTCGCGACGACCAGCGAACAGATACGCAGTATTTT. Residues: CASRDDQRTDTQYF.

V is TRBV5-1 and J is TRBJ2-5; tentative D call: TRBD1 (5 bases). Germline V gene data show CDR1 as SGHRS and CDR2 as YFSETQ. This CDR3 is built from 15 residues. Trimming cost V 4 bases and J 0 bases, with 13 bases left between them. The CDR3 nucleotides are TGCGCCAGCAGCCCAGGGTCCACGAACCAAGAGACCCAGTACTTC. Its translation: CASSPGSTNQETQYF.

The chain is built from TRBV27 and TRBJ2-3; D is unclear. Deletions cut 3 bases from V and 0 bases from J, with 4 bases between. The CDR3 length is 13 residues. CDR1 is MNHEY, CDR2 SMNVEV, per germline (reference sequence). In DNA, the CDR3 is TGTGCCAGCAGTTTGAGAAGCACAGATACGCAGTATTTT. It yields the protein CASSLRSTDTQYF.

The chain links TRBV25-1 to TRBJ2-7; 8 positions agree with TRBD1. The CDR3 runs to 14 residues. The V gene end was trimmed by 4 bases and the J gene end by 4 bases; junction bases not matched to a gene: 6. Per germline, CDR1 MGHDK and CDR2 SYGVNS. CDR3: CASSGRQGRYEQYF. The CDR3 nucleotides read TGTGCCAGCAGTGGACGACAGGGGCGGTACGAGCAGTACTTC.

This clonotype was seen more than once but under ten times. The genes are TRBV3-1 and TRBJ1-4; D is perhaps TRBD1 (5 bases). CDR3 size: 15 residues. In germline, CDR1 is LGHDT, CDR2 YNNKEL (reference sequence). Trimming removed 4 bases from V and 11 bases from J, with 20 bases in between. The CDR3 region has the DNA TGTGCCAGCAGCCTGCATACCTTGGGGGATCGGAAACTGTTTTTT. This codes for CASSLHTLGDRKLFF.

This clonotype was observed a handful of times. The chain's CDR3 is CASSQAGGPYNEQFF. The CDR3 DNA is TGTGCCAGCAGCCAAGCGGGGGGGCCGTACAATGAGCAGTTCTTC. The gene calls are TRBV7-2 and TRBJ2-1; the match to TRBD2 covers 10 bases. CDR3 length equals 15 residues. In germline, CDR1 is SGHTA, CDR2 FQGNSA. V shed 5 bases and J 4 bases; nucleotides not matched to a gene: 5.

The table lists this clonotype with a few counts. This chain links TRBV11-2 with TRBJ1-5; D may be TRBD1 (5 bases). Germline CDR1 SGHAT, CDR2 FQNNGV. The V end was cut by 0 bases, the J end by 9 bases, with 12 bases between. The CDR3 is 14 amino acids. CDR3 DNA: TGTGCCAGCAGCTTAGATCTAGGGGCTCGGCCCCAGCATTTT. Its protein product is CASSLDLGARPQHF.

This clonotype showed up just a few times. The V and J genes are TRBV5-1 and TRBJ2-7; D possibly corresponds to TRBD1 (7 bases). V lost 2 bases and J lost 4, with 13 bases in between. The germline CDR1 and CDR2 sequences are SGHRS and YFSETQ. This CDR3 has 14 amino acids. The CDR3 region has the DNA TGCGCCAGCAGCTTAACAGGGGCGGGGTACGAGCAGTACTTC. This translates into CASSLTGAGYEQYF. Full variable domain (outside the CDR3, taken from reference TRBV5-1 and TRBJ2-7): KAGVTQTPRYLIKTRGQQVTLSCSPISGHRSVSWYQQTPGQGLQFLFEYFSETQRNKGNFPGRFSGRQFSNSRSEMNVSTLELGDSALYLCASSLTGAGYEQYFGPGTRLTVT.

In this sample, this clonotype turned up a few times. The V call is TRBV29-1, the J call TRBJ2-5, with D possibly being TRBD1 (6 bases). Per the germline V gene, CDR1 is SQVTM and CDR2 is ANQGSEA. This CDR3 is built from 13 residues. Deletions cut 7 bases from V and 3 bases from J, with 15 bases between. In nucleotides, the CDR3 is TGCAGCGGGCAGGGGTTGACGGAAGAGACCCAGTACTTC. Translation gives CSGQGLTEETQYF.

The V gene is TRBV2, the J gene TRBJ1-1; D is unresolved. CDR3 length: 13 amino acids. V lost 7 bases and J 12 bases, leaving 21 bases between the germline ends. CDR1 is SNHLY and CDR2 is FYNNEI in the germline V gene. The chain's CDR3 is CASTETGVEGTFF. Written as DNA, the CDR3 is TGTGCCAGCACCGAAACCGGGGTGGAAGGGACTTTCTTT. Using reference TRBV2 and TRBJ1-1 for the parts outside the CDR3, the full variable domain is EPEVTQTPSHQVTQMGQEVILRCVPISNHLYFYWYRQILGQKVEFLVSFYNNEISEKSEIFDDQFSVERPDGSNFTLKIRSTKLEDSAMYFCASTETGVEGTFFGQGTRLTVV.

This clonotype occurred a few times. The rearrangement uses TRBV11-2 and TRBJ2-7, with 12 nucleotides matching TRBD2. There are 16 residues in the CDR3. CDR1 is SGHAT, CDR2 FQNNGV, per germline. Trimming cost V 5 bases and J 2 bases; bases outside gene matches: 7. The CDR3 loop is CASSTRLAGDTYEQYF. The DNA for the CDR3 is TGTGCCAGCAGCACCCGACTAGCGGGGGATACCTACGAGCAGTACTTC.